This T cell receptor beta chain originates from a study of T cell responses to AZD1222 COVID-19 vaccine. About the study: Combined were second doses at about 4 or about 12 weeks. Study outcomes and limitations: Vaccine-associated CD4 TCRs ranged over spike, dominating at 160-218 and 743-854. Nearly half of spike-specific TCRs reportedly target variant regions that are unmutated in the B.1.351 and B.1.1.7 variants. The repertoires were collected only after the peak T cell response.

Turning to this clone: Its antigen is not identified.

Trimming removed 3 bases from V and 3 bases from J, with 11 bases in between. Germline lookup yields CDR1 LNHDA and CDR2 SQIVND (reference sequence). The CDR3 has 14 amino acids. The table came from immunoSEQ multiplex PCR; TCRdb's copy has only in-frame clones and leaves some out. Of tens of thousands of clones in the sample, about nine tenths were seen once. The genes are TRBV19 and TRBJ1-1, with D unresolved. The source of this sequence is an adult in good health. The material was peripheral blood, obtained on day 0 of AZD1222 vaccination. As DNA, the CDR3 is TGTGCCAGTAGTATTCAGGATCGCTACACTGAAGCTTTCTTT. Its protein is CASSIQDRYTEAFF.